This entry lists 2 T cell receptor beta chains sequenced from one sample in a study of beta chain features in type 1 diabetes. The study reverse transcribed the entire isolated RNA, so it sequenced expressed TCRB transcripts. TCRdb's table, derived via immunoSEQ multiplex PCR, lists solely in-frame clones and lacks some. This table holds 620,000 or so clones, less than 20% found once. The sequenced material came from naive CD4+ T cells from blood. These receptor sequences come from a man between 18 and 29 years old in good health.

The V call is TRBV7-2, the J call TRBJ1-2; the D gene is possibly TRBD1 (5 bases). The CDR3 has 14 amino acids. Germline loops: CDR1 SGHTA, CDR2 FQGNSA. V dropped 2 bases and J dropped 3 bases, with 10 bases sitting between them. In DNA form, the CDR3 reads TGTGCCAGCAGCTTAACAGGAGATTACTATGGCTACACCTTC. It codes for CASSLTGDYYGYTF.

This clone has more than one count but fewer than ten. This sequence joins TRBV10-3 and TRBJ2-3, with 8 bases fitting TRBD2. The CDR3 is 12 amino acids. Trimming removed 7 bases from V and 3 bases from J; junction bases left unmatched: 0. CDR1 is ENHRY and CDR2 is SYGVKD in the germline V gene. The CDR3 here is CAIKRETDTQYF. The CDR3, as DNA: TGTGCCATCAAGCGGGAGACAGATACGCAGTATTTT.